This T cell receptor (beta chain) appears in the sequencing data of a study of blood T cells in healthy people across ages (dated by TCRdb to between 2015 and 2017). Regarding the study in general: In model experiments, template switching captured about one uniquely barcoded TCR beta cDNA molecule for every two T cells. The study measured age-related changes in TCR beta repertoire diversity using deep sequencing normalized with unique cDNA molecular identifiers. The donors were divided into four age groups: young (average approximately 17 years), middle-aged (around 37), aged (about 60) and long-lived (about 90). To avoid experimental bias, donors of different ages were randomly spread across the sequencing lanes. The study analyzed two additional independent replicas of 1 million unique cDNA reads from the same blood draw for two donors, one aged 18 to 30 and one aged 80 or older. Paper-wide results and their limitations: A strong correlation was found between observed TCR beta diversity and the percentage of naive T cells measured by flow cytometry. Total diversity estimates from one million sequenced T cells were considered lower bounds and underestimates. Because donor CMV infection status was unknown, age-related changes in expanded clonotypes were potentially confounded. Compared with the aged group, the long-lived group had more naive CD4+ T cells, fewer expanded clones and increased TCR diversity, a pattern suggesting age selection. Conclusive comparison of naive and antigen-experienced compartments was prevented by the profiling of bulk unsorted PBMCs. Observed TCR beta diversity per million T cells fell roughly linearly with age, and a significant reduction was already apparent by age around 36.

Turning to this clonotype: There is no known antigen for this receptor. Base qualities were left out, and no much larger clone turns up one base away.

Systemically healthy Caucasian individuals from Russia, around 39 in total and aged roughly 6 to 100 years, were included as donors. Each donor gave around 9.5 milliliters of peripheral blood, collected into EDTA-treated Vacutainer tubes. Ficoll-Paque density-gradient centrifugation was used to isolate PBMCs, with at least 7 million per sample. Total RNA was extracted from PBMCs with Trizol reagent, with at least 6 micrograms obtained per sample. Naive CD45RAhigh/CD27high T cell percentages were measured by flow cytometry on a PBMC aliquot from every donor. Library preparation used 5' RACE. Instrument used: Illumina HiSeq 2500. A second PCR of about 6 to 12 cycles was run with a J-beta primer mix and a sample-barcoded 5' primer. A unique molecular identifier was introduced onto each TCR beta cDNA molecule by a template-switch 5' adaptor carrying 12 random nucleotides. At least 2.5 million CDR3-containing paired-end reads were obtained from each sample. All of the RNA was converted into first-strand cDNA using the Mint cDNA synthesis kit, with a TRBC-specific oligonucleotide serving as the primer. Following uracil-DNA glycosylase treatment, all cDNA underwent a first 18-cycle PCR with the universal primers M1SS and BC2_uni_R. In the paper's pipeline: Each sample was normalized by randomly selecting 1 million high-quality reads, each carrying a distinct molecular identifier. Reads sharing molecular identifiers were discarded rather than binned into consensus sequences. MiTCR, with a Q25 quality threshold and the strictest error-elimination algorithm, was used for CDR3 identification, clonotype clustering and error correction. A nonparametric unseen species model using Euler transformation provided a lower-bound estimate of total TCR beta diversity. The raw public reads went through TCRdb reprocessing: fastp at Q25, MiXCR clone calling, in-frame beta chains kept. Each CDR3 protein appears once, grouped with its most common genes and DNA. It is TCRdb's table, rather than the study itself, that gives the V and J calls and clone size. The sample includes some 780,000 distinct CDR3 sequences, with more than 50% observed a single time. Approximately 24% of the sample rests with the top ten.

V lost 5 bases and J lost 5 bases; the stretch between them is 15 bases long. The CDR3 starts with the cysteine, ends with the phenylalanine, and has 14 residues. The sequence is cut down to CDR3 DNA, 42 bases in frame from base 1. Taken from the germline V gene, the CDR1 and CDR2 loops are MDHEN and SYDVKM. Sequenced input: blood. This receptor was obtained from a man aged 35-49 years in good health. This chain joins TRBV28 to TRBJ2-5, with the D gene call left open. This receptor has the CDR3 CASSVPSSVETQYF. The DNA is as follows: TGTGCCAGCAGTGTGCCCTCCAGTGTGGAGACCCAGTACTTC.